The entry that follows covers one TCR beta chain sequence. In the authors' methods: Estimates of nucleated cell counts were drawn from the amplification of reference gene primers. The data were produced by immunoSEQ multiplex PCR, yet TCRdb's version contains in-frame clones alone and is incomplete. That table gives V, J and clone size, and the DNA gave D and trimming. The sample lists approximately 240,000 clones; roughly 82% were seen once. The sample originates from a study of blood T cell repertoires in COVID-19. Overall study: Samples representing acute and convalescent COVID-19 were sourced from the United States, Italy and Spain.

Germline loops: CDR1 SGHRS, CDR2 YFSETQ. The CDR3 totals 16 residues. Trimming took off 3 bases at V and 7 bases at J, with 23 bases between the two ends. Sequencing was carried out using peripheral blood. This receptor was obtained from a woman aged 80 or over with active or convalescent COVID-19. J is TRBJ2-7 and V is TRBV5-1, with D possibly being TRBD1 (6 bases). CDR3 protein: CASSSQGPATPREQYF. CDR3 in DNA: TGCGCCAGCAGCTCCCAGGGGCCAGCCACCCCTCGGGAGCAGTACTTC.